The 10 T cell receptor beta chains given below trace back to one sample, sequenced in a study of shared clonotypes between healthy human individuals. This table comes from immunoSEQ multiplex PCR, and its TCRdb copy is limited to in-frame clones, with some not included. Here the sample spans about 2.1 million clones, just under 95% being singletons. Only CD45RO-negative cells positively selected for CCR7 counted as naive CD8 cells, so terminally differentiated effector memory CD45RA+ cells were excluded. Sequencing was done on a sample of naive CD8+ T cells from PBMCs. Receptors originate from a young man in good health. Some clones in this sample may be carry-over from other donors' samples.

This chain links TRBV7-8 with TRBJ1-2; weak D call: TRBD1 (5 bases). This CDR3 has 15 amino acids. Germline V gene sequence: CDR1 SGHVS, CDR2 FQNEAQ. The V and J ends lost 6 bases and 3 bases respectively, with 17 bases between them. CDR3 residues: CASSLSPGRYYGYTF. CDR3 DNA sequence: TGTGCCAGCAGTTTGTCGCCGGGACGGTACTATGGCTACACCTTC.

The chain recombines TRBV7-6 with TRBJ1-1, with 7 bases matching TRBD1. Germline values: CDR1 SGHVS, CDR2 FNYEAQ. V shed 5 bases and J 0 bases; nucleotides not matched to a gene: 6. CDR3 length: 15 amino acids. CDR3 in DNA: TGTGCCAGCAGCGAAGACAGGGCCATGAACACTGAAGCTTTCTTT. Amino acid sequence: CASSEDRAMNTEAFF.

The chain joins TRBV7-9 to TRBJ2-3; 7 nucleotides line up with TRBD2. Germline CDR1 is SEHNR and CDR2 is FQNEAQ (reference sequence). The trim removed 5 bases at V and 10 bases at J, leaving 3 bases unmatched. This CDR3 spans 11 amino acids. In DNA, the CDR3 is TGTGCCAGCAGCCCCGGGAGGCCGCAGTATTTT. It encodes CASSPGRPQYF.

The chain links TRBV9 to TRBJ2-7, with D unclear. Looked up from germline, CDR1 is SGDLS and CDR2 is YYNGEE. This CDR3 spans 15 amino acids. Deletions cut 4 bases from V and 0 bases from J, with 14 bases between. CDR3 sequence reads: CASSPTPSVSYEQYF. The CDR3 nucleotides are TGTGCCAGCAGCCCAACACCCAGCGTCTCCTACGAGCAGTACTTC.

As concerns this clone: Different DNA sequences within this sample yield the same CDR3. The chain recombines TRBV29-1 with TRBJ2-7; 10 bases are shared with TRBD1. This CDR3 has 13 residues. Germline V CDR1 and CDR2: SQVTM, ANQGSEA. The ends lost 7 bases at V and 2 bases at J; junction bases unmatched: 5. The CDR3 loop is CSARTGGPYEQYF. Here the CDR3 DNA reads TGCAGCGCTCGGACAGGGGGTCCCTACGAGCAGTACTTC.

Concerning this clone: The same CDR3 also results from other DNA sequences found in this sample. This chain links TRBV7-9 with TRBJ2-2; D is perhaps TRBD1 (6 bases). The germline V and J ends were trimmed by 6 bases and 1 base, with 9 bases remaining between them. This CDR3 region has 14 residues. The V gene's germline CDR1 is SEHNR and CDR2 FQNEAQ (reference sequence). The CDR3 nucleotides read TGTGCCAGCAGTGGGGGCGGGAACACCGGGGAGCTGTTTTTT. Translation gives CASSGGGNTGELFF.

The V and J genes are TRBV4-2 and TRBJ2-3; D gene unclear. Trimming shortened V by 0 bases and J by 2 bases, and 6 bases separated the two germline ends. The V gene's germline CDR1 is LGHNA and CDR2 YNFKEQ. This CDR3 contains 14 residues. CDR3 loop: CASSQELSTDTQYF. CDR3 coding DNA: TGTGCCAGCAGCCAAGAACTGTCCACAGATACGCAGTATTTT.

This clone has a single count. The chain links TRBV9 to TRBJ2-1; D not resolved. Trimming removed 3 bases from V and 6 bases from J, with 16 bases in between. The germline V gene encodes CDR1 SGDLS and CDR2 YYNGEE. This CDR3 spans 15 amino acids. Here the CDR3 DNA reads TGTGCCAGCAGCGGCCGGGTCTCAGTTGGCAATGAGCAGTTCTTC. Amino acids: CASSGRVSVGNEQFF.

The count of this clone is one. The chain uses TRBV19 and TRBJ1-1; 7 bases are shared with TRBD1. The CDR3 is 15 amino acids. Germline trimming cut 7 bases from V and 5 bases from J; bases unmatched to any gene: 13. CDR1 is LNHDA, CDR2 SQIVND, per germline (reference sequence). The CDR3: CASTDNQGVGTEAFF. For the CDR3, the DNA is TGTGCCAGTACCGACAACCAGGGGGTTGGGACTGAAGCTTTCTTT.

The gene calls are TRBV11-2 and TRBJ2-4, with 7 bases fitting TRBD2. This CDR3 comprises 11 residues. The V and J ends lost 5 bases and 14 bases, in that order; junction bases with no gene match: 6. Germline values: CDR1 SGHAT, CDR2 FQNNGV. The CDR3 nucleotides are TGTGCCAGCAGCCCCGGACTAGGGGAGTACTTC. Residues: CASSPGLGEYF.